Detailed here is one T cell receptor (beta chain). Its target is unknown. CD45RO-CCR7+CD27+CD95- cells counted as naive CD8+ T cells. The sample comes from a study of CXCR3-negative and CXCR3-positive naive CD8 T cells. Study-level results: CXCR3-positive naive cells had TRB CDR3s that were more hydrophobic than CXCR3-negative naive cells had. Most assays used freshly isolated PBMCs, as cryopreservation partially reduced CXCR3.

CDR3 length equals 17 residues. Germline V gene data show CDR1 as MDHEN and CDR2 as SYDVKM. 5' RACE that incorporated UMI labels was used to prepare the TRB cDNA libraries. TCRdb processed the 5' RACE reads again and assigns one entry to each CDR3 protein, with no DNA. This sample carries about 130,000 distinct CDR3 sequences, with less than 0.3% going to the ten biggest clones. Sequenced input: naive CXCR3- CD8+ T cells from blood. As for subset: CD45RO-CCR7+CD27+CD95- naive CD8+ T cells lacking CXCR3 (TNR3-). This sequence was found in a human donor in good health. Some clones in this sample may be carry-over from other donors' samples. V is TRBV28 and J is TRBJ1-5; TCRdb's D gene call, TRBD1, goes unchecked for lack of DNA. The CDR3 is CASSLWRTGRSNQPQHF.